The sample holds many counts of the clone carrying this T cell receptor (beta chain). The CDR3 has 14 residues. CDR1 is MNHEY, CDR2 SMNVEV, per germline (reference sequence). The ends lost 5 bases at V and 0 bases at J; junction bases unmatched: 3. The sample is drawn from a study of T cells in Graves' hyperthyroidism and ophthalmopathy. The TCR beta CDR3 regions underwent amplification using RNA transcripts as the source. Researchers ran a first-round RT-PCR on the TCR CDR3 using the HTBI primer set. A single record per CDR3 protein comes from TCRdb applying MiXCR to the multiplex PCR reads. The sample contains approximately 520,000 distinct CDR3 sequences, about a fifth of which appear only once.

The sequence came from a man aged 18-30 years with Graves' hyperthyroidism. Sequenced sample: blood. The chain combines TRBV27 with TRBJ1-1; 7 nucleotides agree with TRBD1. The CDR3 DNA is TGTGCCAGCAGTAAGGGACAGTTGAACACTGAAGCTTTCTTT. This translates into CASSKGQLNTEAFF.